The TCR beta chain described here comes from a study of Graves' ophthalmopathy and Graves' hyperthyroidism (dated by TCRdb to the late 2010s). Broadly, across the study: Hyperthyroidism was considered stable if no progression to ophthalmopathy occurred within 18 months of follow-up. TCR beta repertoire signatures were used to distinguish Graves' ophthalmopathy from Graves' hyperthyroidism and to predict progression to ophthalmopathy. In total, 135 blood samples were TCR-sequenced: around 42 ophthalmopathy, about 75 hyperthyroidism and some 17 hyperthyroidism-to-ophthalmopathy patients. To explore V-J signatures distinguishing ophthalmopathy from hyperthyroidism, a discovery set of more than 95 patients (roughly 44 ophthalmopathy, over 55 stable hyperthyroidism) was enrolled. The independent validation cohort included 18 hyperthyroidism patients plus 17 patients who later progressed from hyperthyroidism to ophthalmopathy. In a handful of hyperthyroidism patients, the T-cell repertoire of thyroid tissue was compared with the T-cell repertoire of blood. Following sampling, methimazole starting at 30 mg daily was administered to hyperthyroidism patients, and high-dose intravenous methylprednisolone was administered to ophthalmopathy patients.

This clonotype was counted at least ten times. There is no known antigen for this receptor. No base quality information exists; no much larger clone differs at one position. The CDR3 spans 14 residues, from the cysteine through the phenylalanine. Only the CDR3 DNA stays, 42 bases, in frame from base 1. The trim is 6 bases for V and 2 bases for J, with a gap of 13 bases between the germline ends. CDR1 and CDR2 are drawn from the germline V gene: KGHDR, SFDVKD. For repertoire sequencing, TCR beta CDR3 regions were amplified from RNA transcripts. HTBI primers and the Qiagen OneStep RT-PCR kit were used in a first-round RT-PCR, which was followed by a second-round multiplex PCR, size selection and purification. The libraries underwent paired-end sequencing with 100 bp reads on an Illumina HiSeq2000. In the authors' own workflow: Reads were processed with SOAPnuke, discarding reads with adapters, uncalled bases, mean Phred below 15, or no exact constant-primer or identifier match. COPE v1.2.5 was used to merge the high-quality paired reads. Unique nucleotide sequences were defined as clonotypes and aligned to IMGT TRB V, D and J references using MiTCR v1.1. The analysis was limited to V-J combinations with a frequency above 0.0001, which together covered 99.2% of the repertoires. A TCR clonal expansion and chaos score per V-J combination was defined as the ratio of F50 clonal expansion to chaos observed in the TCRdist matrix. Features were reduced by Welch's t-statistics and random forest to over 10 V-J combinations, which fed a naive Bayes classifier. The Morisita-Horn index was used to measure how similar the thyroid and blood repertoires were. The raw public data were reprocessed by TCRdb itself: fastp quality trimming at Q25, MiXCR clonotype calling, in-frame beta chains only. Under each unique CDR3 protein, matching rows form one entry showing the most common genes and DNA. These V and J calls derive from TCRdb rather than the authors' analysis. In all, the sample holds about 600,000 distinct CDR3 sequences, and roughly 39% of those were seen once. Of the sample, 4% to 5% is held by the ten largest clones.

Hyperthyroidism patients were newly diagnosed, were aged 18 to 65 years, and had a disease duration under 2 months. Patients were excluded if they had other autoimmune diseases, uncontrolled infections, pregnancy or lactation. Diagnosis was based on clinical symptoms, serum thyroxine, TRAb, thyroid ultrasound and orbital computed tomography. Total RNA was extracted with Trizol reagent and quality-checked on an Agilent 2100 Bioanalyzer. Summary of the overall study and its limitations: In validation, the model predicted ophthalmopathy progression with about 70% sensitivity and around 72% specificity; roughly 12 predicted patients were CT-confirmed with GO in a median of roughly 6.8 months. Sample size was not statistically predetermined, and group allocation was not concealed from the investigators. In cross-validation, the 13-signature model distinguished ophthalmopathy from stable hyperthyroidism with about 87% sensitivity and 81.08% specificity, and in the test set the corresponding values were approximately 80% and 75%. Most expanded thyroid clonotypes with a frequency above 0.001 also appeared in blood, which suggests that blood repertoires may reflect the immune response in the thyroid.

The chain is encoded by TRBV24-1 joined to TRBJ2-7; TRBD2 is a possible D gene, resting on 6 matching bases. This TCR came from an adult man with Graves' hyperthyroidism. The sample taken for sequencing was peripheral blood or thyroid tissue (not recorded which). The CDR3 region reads CATSNSGFPYEQYF. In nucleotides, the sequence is TGTGCCACCAGTAACAGCGGGTTCCCCTACGAGCAGTACTTC.